A single sample is the source of the 30 T cell receptor beta chains below, sequenced in a study of shared clonotypes between healthy human individuals. The repertoire was sequenced with immunoSEQ multiplex PCR; TCRdb's copy has only in-frame clones and lacks some. Of about 2.3 million clones listed, 80% to 95% are singletons. The sample taken for sequencing was naive CD4+ T cells from PBMCs. Described subset: CD45RA+ positively selected. These receptors came from a young man in good health. Some clones in this sample may be carry-over from other donors' samples.

The chain uses TRBV27 and TRBJ2-5; TRBD2 is a possible D gene (6 bases). The CDR3 length is 14 residues. V was clipped by 5 bases and J by 5 bases, with 15 bases between them. Germline V gene lookup returns CDR1 MNHEY and CDR2 SMNVEV (reference sequence). The CDR3 DNA follows: TGTGCCAGCAGTCCCTTTAGCGGCGGGGAGACCCAGTACTTC. It yields the protein CASSPFSGGETQYF.

The chain links TRBV28 to TRBJ1-1; the D is unclear. The CDR3 spans 11 residues. The V and J ends lost 5 bases and 8 bases respectively, with 9 bases between them. The germline V gene has CDR1 MDHEN and CDR2 SYDVKM. CDR3 amino acids: CASSGLPEAFF. The CDR3 DNA reads TGTGCCAGCAGTGGCCTCCCCGAAGCTTTCTTT.

This chain connects TRBV9 to TRBJ2-1; 11 nucleotides match TRBD2. V lost 4 bases, J lost 0 bases, and 9 bases stayed unmatched. CDR1 and CDR2 from the germline V gene are SGDLS and YYNGEE. This CDR3 is built from 18 residues. CDR3 amino acids: CASSPWTSGLSSYNEQFF. CDR3 nucleotides: TGTGCCAGCAGCCCTTGGACTAGCGGGCTTAGCTCCTACAATGAGCAGTTCTTC. The full variable domain, with the rest looked up from reference TRBV9 and TRBJ2-1, is DSGVTQTPKHLITATGQRVTLRCSPRSGDLSVYWYQQSLDQGLQFLIQYYNGEERAKGNILERFSAQQFPDLHSELNLSSLELGDSALYFCASSPWTSGLSSYNEQFFGPGTRLTVL.

V gene TRBV6-4 combines with J gene TRBJ2-3, with 12 bases matching TRBD2. V shed 3 bases, J shed 0 bases, and the junction held 7 bases outside the gene matches. The CDR3 consists of 18 residues. CDR1 is MRHNA and CDR2 is SNTAGT in the germline V gene. For the CDR3, the DNA is TGTGCCAGCAGTGAGACGGGACTAGCGGGTCTTAGCACAGATACGCAGTATTTT. Its protein product is CASSETGLAGLSTDTQYF.

The gene calls are TRBV6-1 and TRBJ2-1; TRBD2 matches at 7 bases. The ends lost 5 bases at V and 8 bases at J; junction bases unmatched: 12. Germline V gives CDR1 MNHNS, CDR2 SASEGT. The CDR3 runs to 15 residues. The CDR3 loop is CASSRGDAGVYEQFF. CDR3 nucleotides: TGTGCCAGCAGTCGAGGGGACGCGGGAGTATATGAGCAGTTCTTC.

The rearrangement links TRBV6-5 to TRBJ1-2; D unclear. Trimming took 6 bases from V and 3 from J, leaving 11 bases between them. The CDR3 contains 13 residues. Looked up from germline, CDR1 is MNHEY and CDR2 is SVGAGI. The CDR3 region has the DNA TGTGCCAGCAGCGCGACATGGGACTATGGCTACACCTTC. Its protein is CASSATWDYGYTF.

The chain couples TRBV28 to TRBJ2-1; 10 bases agree with TRBD2. This CDR3 has 19 residues. J gave up 2 bases and V 6 bases, and 16 bases lay outside the gene matches. CDR1 and CDR2 (germline): MDHEN, SYDVKM. CDR3 sequence (DNA): TGTGCCAGCAGCGACTCACAGGGTGGGCTAGCGGGAGCCTACAATGAGCAGTTCTTC. This codes for CASSDSQGGLAGAYNEQFF.

This sequence joins TRBV7-7 and TRBJ2-7; 11 bases align to TRBD1. V dropped 6 bases and J dropped 6; count of bases not matched to a gene: 4. Germline V lookup: CDR1 SSHAT, CDR2 FNYEAQ (reference sequence). The CDR3 is 13 amino acids. The CDR3 DNA is TGTGCCAGCAGTTGGGACAGGGGGGGCGAGCAGTACTTC. Its translation is CASSWDRGGEQYF.

The rearrangement uses TRBV7-6 and TRBJ2-5; no clear D. This CDR3 region has 14 residues. Trimming pared 0 bases from V and 4 bases from J, leaving 9 bases between. Per the germline V gene, CDR1 is SGHVS and CDR2 is FNYEAQ. This chain's CDR3 is CASSLARGGETQYF. DNA of the CDR3: TGTGCCAGCAGCTTAGCTCGCGGTGGAGAGACCCAGTACTTC.

The chain couples TRBV2 to TRBJ2-1, with D perhaps TRBD1 or TRBD2 (5 bases each). Looked up from germline, CDR1 is SNHLY and CDR2 is FYNNEI. This CDR3 region has 18 residues. V lost 1 base and J lost 0, with 16 bases in between. The CDR3: CASSEVGPRVSSYNEQFF. CDR3 nucleotide sequence: TGTGCCAGCAGTGAAGTGGGACCGCGGGTAAGCTCCTACAATGAGCAGTTCTTC.

CDR3 region: CASSPRGGASYNEQFF. The CDR3 DNA is TGTGCCAGCAGCCCCAGAGGGGGGGCGTCCTACAATGAGCAGTTCTTC. This rearrangement joins TRBV5-6 to TRBJ2-1, with D possibly being TRBD2 (7 bases). Germline V lookup: CDR1 SGHDT, CDR2 YYEEEE. Trimming pared 4 bases from V and 1 base from J, leaving 15 bases between. The CDR3 has 16 residues. Supplemented by reference TRBV5-6 and TRBJ2-1, the full variable domain reads DAGVTQSPTHLIKTRGQQVTLRCSPKSGHDTVSWYQQALGQGPQFIFQYYEEEERQRGNFPDRFSGHQFPNYSSELNVNALLLGDSALYLCASSPRGGASYNEQFFGPGTRLTVL.

The V call is TRBV28, the J call TRBJ2-3, with D possibly TRBD2 on 6 matching bases. From germline, CDR1 is MDHEN and CDR2 SYDVKM. V was clipped by 2 bases and J by 6 bases, with 9 bases between them. The CDR3 spans 13 residues. The CDR3 reads CASSLRRADTQYF. The CDR3 DNA reads TGTGCCAGCAGTTTAAGGAGGGCCGATACGCAGTATTTT.

The rearrangement joins TRBV6-5 to TRBJ2-7; tentatively, D is TRBD1 (5 bases). Looked up from germline, CDR1 is MNHEY and CDR2 is SVGAGI. The ends were cut back, 6 bases at V and 3 bases at J, with 15 bases in the middle. The CDR3 is 14 amino acids. The CDR3 here is CASSARQGHYEQYF. The DNA of the CDR3 is TGTGCCAGCAGCGCGAGGCAGGGTCACTACGAGCAGTACTTC.

This clone was seen only once. The CDR3 is CASSQPASGSLPGNEQFF. The CDR3 DNA sequence: TGCGCCAGCAGTCAACCCGCTAGCGGGAGCCTCCCGGGGAATGAGCAGTTCTTC. This chain joins TRBV23-1 and TRBJ2-1, with 10 bases lining up with TRBD2. TRBV23-1 is noted as an ORF with a role that remains uncertain. V was clipped by 2 bases and J by 7 bases; unmatched bases: 14. The CDR3 sequence is 18 residues long.

This chain joins TRBV14 and TRBJ2-7; D perhaps matches TRBD1 (5 bases). V lost 4 bases and J 6 bases, leaving 13 bases between the germline ends. The V gene's germline CDR1 is SGHDN and CDR2 FVKESK. CDR3 size: 13 residues. The CDR3 sequence: CASSLVDIGEQYF. CDR3 nucleotides: TGTGCCAGCAGCCTTGTGGACATTGGCGAGCAGTACTTC.

Comments on this clone: Within the sample, other DNA sequences also encode this same CDR3. This sequence joins TRBV5-5 and TRBJ1-2; D gene unclear. V was trimmed by 4 bases and J by 4 bases, leaving 8 bases between them. The CDR3 consists of 12 residues. Looked up from germline, CDR1 is SGHKS and CDR2 is YYEKEE (reference sequence). For the CDR3, the DNA is TGTGCCAGCAGCCCTCTGGGCTATGGCTACACCTTC. It codes for CASSPLGYGYTF.

This clone appeared a single time. The chain has TRBV27 and TRBJ1-4; D gene ambiguous. The CDR3 contains 16 residues. Trimming took off 2 bases at V and 7 bases at J, with 17 bases between the two ends. In germline, CDR1 is MNHEY, CDR2 SMNVEV (reference sequence). The CDR3 loop is CASSLGLGPGGEKLFF. In DNA, the CDR3 is TGTGCCAGCAGTTTAGGGTTGGGCCCGGGAGGTGAAAAACTGTTTTTT.

Notes on this clone: Other DNA sequences in this specimen translate into the identical CDR3. The chain joins TRBV19 to TRBJ1-1, with 7 bases lining up with TRBD1. From germline, CDR1 is LNHDA and CDR2 SQIVND (reference sequence). The CDR3 consists of 13 residues. J gave up 0 bases and V 10 bases, and 5 bases lay outside the gene matches. The CDR3 spells CATIDRVNTEAFF. The CDR3 DNA reads TGTGCCACCATCGACAGGGTGAACACTGAAGCTTTCTTT.

This chain connects TRBV28 to TRBJ1-5, with D possibly TRBD1 on 6 matching bases. Germline CDR1 and CDR2: MDHEN and SYDVKM. Trimming stripped 10 bases from V and 6 bases from J, with 13 bases between. The CDR3 runs to 12 residues. Here the CDR3 reads CATSGETQPQHF. CDR3 bases: TGTGCCACATCAGGGGAGACTCAGCCCCAGCATTTT.

The chain uses TRBV15 and TRBJ2-7, with D tentatively TRBD1 (6 bases). Looked up from germline, CDR1 is LNHNV and CDR2 is YYDKDF (reference sequence). Trimming removed 5 bases at V and 2 bases at J, with 13 bases between. The CDR3 sequence is 14 residues long. The CDR3 DNA reads as TGTGCCACCAGCCGAGGGACACGACCCTACGAGCAGTACTTC. This sequence encodes CATSRGTRPYEQYF.

The chain has TRBV7-2 and TRBJ2-5, with 12 bases lining up with TRBD1. Germline values: CDR1 SGHTA, CDR2 FQGNSA. Unmatched junction bases numbered 3, after V lost 5 bases and J lost 5 bases. There are 14 residues in the CDR3. The CDR3: CASSGDRGHETQYF. CDR3 in DNA: TGTGCCAGCAGCGGGGACAGGGGGCATGAGACCCAGTACTTC.

CDR3 bases: TGTGCCAGCAGTTGGAGGAACACTGAAGCTTTCTTT. Protein sequence: CASSWRNTEAFF. The chain joins TRBV2 to TRBJ1-1; D gene unclear. The V end was cut by 5 bases, the J end by 1 base, with 5 bases between. Germline values: CDR1 SNHLY, CDR2 FYNNEI. The CDR3 has 12 residues.

This sequence joins TRBV7-2 and TRBJ2-6, with D unresolved. The CDR3 is 15 amino acids. In germline, CDR1 is SGHTA, CDR2 FQGNSA. Trimming left V 5 bases short and J 2 bases short, with 10 bases between. CDR3 protein: CASSRAAAGANVLTF. CDR3 DNA sequence: TGTGCCAGCAGCCGGGCCGCGGCTGGGGCCAACGTCCTGACTTTC.

This chain links TRBV9 with TRBJ1-2; 7 bases agree with TRBD1. The CDR3 runs to 12 residues. The germline gives CDR1 SGDLS, CDR2 YYNGEE. Unmatched junction bases numbered 11, after V lost 4 bases and J lost 14 bases. The CDR3 DNA sequence: TGTGCCAGCAGCCCACAGGGGAGGGGGCGGACCTTC. Its translation: CASSPQGRGRTF.

This clone was seen only once. The chain is built from TRBV6-5 and TRBJ2-7; possibly TRBD2 for D (6 bases). The V gene lost 5 bases and the J gene lost 4 bases, with 15 bases spanning the gap. In germline, CDR1 is MNHEY, CDR2 SVGAGI. CDR3 length equals 14 residues. The CDR3 is CASSRPGVGYEQYF. DNA of the CDR3: TGTGCCAGCAGTAGACCGGGAGTCGGGTACGAGCAGTACTTC.

This chain uses TRBV10-3 with TRBJ1-1; D uncertain. The CDR3 spans 18 residues. V lost 2 bases and J lost 0, with 19 bases in between. The germline gives CDR1 ENHRY, CDR2 SYGVKD. CDR3 in amino acids: CAISELIGSGLVNTEAFF. The CDR3 nucleotides are TGTGCCATCAGTGAGCTAATAGGGAGCGGGTTAGTGAACACTGAAGCTTTCTTT.

This chain links TRBV5-1 with TRBJ2-7; 7 bases line up with TRBD2. Trimming cost V 1 base and J 0 bases; bases outside gene matches: 7. Per the germline V gene, CDR1 is SGHRS and CDR2 is YFSETQ. CDR3 length: 16 amino acids. The CDR3 DNA is TGCGCCAGCAGCTTGATGGGGCTAGCGGCCTCCTACGAGCAGTACTTC. Protein product: CASSLMGLAASYEQYF.

The chain combines TRBV15 with TRBJ1-2; tentative D call: TRBD1 (6 bases). The CDR3 runs 13 residues. V lost 5 bases, J lost 4 bases, and 11 bases lay in between. Germline CDR1 LNHNV, CDR2 YYDKDF (reference sequence). CDR3 amino acids: CATSEDSLYGYTF. CDR3 coding DNA: TGTGCCACCAGCGAGGACAGCCTCTATGGCTACACCTTC.

This chain links TRBV5-4 with TRBJ2-2, with 8 nucleotides matching TRBD1. CDR3 size: 16 residues. Unmatched junction bases numbered 17, after V lost 9 bases and J lost 7 bases. Germline values: CDR1 SGHNT, CDR2 YYREEE (reference sequence). The CDR3 protein is CAIYARQGLRGGELFF. Written as DNA, the CDR3 is TGTGCCATATACGCTCGACAGGGGTTAAGAGGCGGGGAGCTGTTTTTT.

With regard to this clone: A read error may produce the germline difference seen at one junction end. The V and J genes are TRBV11-3 and TRBJ2-7; 9 nucleotides line up with TRBD1. Germline values: CDR1 SGHNT, CDR2 YENEEA. The CDR3 consists of 13 residues. DNA for the CDR3: TGTGCCAGCAGCTTAGATCTTACAGGGGGCGGAAAATTC. Its protein is CASSLDLTGGGKF.